One sample yielded the 5 T cell receptor beta chains listed below, sequenced in a study of blood T cell repertoires in COVID-19. Sequencing was performed with immunoSEQ multiplex PCR; in TCRdb, only in-frame clones are kept and a portion is missing. The table lists 300,000 or so clones, 70% to 90% of them singletons. Sequenced: peripheral blood. The receptors shown here come from a woman in her 30s who had recovered from COVID-19.

V usage is TRBV19 and J usage is TRBJ2-2, with a tentative D call TRBD1 (5 bases). Germline V gene sequence: CDR1 LNHDA, CDR2 SQIVND (reference sequence). The CDR3 loop spans 14 amino acids. V lost 7 bases and J 7 bases, leaving 16 bases between the germline ends. CDR3: CASIPGPLGGELFF. The DNA for the CDR3 is TGTGCCAGTATCCCAGGGCCCCTGGGCGGGGAGCTGTTTTTT.

As regards this clone: The sample carries other DNA sequences with the same CDR3. This sequence joins TRBV28 and TRBJ1-4; D gene uncertain. This CDR3 has 13 amino acids. V was trimmed by 6 bases and J by 8 bases, leaving 13 bases between them. Germline V gene data show CDR1 as MDHEN and CDR2 as SYDVKM. As DNA, the CDR3 is TGTGCCAGCAGCCCTCTAGGAGGCGAAAAACTGTTTTTT. The encoded protein is CASSPLGGEKLFF. Full variable domain (remainder filled in from reference TRBV28 and TRBJ1-4): DVKVTQSSRYLVKRTGEKVFLECVQDMDHENMFWYRQDPGLGLRLIYFSYDVKMKEKGDIPEGYSVSREKKERFSLILESASTNQTSMYLCASSPLGGEKLFFGSGTQLSVL.

V gene TRBV4-2 combines with J gene TRBJ2-7, with 8 bases lining up with TRBD1. Germline trimming cut 1 base from V and 1 base from J; bases unmatched to any gene: 9. CDR3 size: 17 residues. Germline assignment: CDR1 LGHNA and CDR2 YNFKEQ. The CDR3 here is CASSQGYLGQESYEQYF. The CDR3 region has the DNA TGTGCCAGCAGCCAAGGATATCTGGGACAGGAATCCTACGAGCAGTACTTC.

The chain combines TRBV19 with TRBJ1-2, with 8 bases aligning to TRBD1. The germline CDR1 and CDR2 sequences are LNHDA and SQIVND (reference sequence). The CDR3 contains 15 residues. J gave up 4 bases and V 5 bases, and 9 bases lay outside the gene matches. CDR3 DNA sequence: TGTGCCAGTAGTTCGGCAGGACAGGGAAGCTATGGCTACACCTTC. Protein product: CASSSAGQGSYGYTF. Looking up the rest from reference TRBV19 and TRBJ1-2 gives the full variable domain: DGGITQSPKYLFRKEGQNVTLSCEQNLNHDAMYWYRQDPGQGLRLIYYSQIVNDFQKGDIAEGYSVSREKKESFPLTVTSAQKNPTAFYLCASSSAGQGSYGYTFGSGTRLTVV.

The chain recombines TRBV6-1 with TRBJ1-3; TRBD1 might be the D (6 bases). Trimming removed 2 bases at V and 0 bases at J, with 17 bases between. CDR1 is MNHNS and CDR2 is SASEGT in the germline V gene. The CDR3 is made up of 18 amino acids. The CDR3 DNA is TGTGCCAGCAGTGAAACACGACCCACAGGGTTCTCTGGAAACACCATATATTTT. Translating it yields CASSETRPTGFSGNTIYF.